Sequencing of this T cell receptor beta chain was carried out in a study of cytomegalovirus exposure and HLA in healthy donors. Study results and caveats: Most TCR beta V segments were productive about 87% or about 30% of the time in an earlier analysis. A few CMV-associated chains proved CMV antigen-specific in vitro.

This CDR3 spans 16 amino acids. Germline V lookup: CDR1 SGHTA, CDR2 FQGNSA. V lost 5 bases to trimming and J lost 6 bases, with 23 bases between them. This clone was counted only a few times. The antigen remains unidentified. Use of 60 Vbeta and 13 Jbeta primers characterized the PCR. Clones were sequenced by immunoSEQ multiplex PCR, and TCRdb holds only the in-frame ones, with some missing. This sample has a few hundred thousand clones, with around 89% found just once. The sample comprised PBMCs. The clonotype comes from a woman under 30 in good health and CMV-seronegative. The chain uses TRBV7-2 and TRBJ2-7; a possible D gene is TRBD2 (6 bases). The CDR3 sequence is CASSPRVVAAGREQYF. Written as DNA, the CDR3 is TGTGCCAGCAGCCCCAGGGTGGTAGCGGCCGGTCGCGAGCAGTACTTC.